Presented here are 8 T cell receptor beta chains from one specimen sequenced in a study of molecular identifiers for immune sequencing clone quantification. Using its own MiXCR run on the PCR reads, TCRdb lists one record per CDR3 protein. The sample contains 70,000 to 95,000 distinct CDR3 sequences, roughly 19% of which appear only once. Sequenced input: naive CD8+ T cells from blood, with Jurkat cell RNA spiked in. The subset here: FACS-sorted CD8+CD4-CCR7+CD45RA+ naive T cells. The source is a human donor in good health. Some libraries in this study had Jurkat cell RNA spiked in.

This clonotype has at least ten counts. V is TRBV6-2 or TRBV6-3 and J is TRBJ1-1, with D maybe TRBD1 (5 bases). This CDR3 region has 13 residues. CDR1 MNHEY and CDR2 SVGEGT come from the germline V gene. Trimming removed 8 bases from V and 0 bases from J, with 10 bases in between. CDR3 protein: CASLGRMNTEAFF. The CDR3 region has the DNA TGTGCCAGCCTGGGACGGATGAACACTGAAGCTTTCTTT.

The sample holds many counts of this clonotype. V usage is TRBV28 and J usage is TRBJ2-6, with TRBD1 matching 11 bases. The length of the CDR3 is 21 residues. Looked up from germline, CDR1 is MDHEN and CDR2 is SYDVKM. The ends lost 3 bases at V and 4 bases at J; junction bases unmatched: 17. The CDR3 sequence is CASSFSRLDRGRLSGANVLTF. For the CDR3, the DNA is TGTGCCAGCAGTTTTTCCCGACTGGACAGGGGGCGTTTATCGGGGGCCAACGTCCTGACTTTC.

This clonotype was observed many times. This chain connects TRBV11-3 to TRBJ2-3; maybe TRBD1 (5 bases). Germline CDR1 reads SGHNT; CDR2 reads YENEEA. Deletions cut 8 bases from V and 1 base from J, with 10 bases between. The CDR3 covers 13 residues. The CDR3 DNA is TGTGCCAGCGGACACACACGCACAGATACGCAGTATTTT. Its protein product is CASGHTRTDTQYF.

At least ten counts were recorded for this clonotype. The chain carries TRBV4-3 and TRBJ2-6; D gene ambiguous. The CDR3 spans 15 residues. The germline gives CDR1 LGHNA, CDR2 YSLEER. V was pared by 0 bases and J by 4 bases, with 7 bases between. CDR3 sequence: CASSQDLGGANVLTF. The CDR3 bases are TGCGCCAGCAGCCAAGATCTTGGAGGGGCCAACGTCCTGACTTTC.

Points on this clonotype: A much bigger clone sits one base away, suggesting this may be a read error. The CDR3 DNA sequence: TGTGCCAGCAGTCAATGGGAGAATCAGCCCCAGCATTTT. This gives the protein CASSQWENQPQHF. The chain employs TRBV27 and TRBJ1-5; no clear D. Trimming took 5 bases from V and 4 from J, leaving 9 bases between them. The CDR3 is 13 residues long. Per germline, CDR1 MNHEY and CDR2 SMNVEV (reference sequence).

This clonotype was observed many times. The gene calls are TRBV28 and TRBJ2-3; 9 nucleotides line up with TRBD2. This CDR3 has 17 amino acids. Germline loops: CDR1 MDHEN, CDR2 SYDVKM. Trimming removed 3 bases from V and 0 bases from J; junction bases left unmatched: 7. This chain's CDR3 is CASSFLGLAMSTDTQYF. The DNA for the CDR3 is TGTGCCAGCAGTTTTCTCGGACTAGCGATGAGCACAGATACGCAGTATTTT. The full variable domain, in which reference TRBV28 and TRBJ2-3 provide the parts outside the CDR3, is DVKVTQSSRYLVKRTGEKVFLECVQDMDHENMFWYRQDPGLGLRLIYFSYDVKMKEKGDIPEGYSVSREKKERFSLILESASTNQTSMYLCASSFLGLAMSTDTQYFGPGTRLTVL.

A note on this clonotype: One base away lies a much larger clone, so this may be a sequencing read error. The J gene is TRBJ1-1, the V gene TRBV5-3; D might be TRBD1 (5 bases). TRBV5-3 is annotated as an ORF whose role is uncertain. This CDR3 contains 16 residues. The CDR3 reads CASSLAVNRLSTEAFF. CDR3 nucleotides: TGTGCCAGCAGCTTGGCGGTAAACAGGCTGAGCACTGAAGCTTTCTTT.

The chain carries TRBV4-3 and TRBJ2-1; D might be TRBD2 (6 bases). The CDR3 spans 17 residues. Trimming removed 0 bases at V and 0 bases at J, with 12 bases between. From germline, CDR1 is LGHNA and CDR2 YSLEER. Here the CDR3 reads CASSQDPSVSSYNEQFF. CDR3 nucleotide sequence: TGCGCCAGCAGCCAAGATCCTAGCGTTAGCTCCTACAATGAGCAGTTCTTC.